The rows below give T cell receptor beta chains drawn from one sample of a study of T cell responses to AZD1222 COVID-19 vaccine. The assay was immunoSEQ multiplex PCR, and TCRdb's table has in-frame clones only and misses some. The top ten hold over 2.5% of the sample, which has roughly 130,000 clones, roughly 90% seen once. The sequencing here drew on peripheral blood, taken on day 0 of AZD1222 vaccination. These receptor sequences come from an adult in good health. Each CDR3 is given with its conserved first and last residue. Fields, in order: J gene, V gene, CDR3 protein.

>TRBJ2-2|TRBV19
CASSKQGLNTGELFF
>TRBJ2-5|TRBV7-8
CASTDRGWETQYF
>TRBJ2-2|TRBV18
CASSPPDRTISTGELFF
>TRBJ1-5|TRBV4-1
CASSQEFGRQGNQPQHF
>TRBJ1-5|TRBV30
CASGGGLDQPQHF
>TRBJ2-1|TRBV6-2/TRBV6-3
CASSSGLAGSDEQFF
>TRBJ2-5|TRBV19
CASSTLQGWGETQYF
>TRBJ2-1|TRBV27
CASSQRTLPQFF
>TRBJ2-1|TRBV6-2/TRBV6-3
CASSYSSGGYNEQFF
>TRBJ2-3|TRBV6-4
CASSDSPGGTDTQYF
>TRBJ1-1|TRBV7-2
CASSGRGLEAFF
>TRBJ2-3|TRBV3-1/TRBV3-2
CASSLQRRSSGSTDTQYF
>TRBJ2-7|TRBV3-1/TRBV3-2
CASSQDPSGTYEQYF
>TRBJ2-1|TRBV27
CASSLRGRPYNEQFF
>TRBJ1-1|TRBV5-1
CASSFGTGGEDTEAFF
>TRBJ2-7|TRBV5-1
CASSLEGMQYF
>TRBJ2-3|TRBV7-6
CASSPTSGRNPDTQYF
>TRBJ2-3|TRBV24-1
CATSGRGRDTQYF
>TRBJ1-5|TRBV27
CASSSLKGANQPQHF
>TRBJ2-5|TRBV6-4
CASSDPGRDGETQYF
>TRBJ2-7|TRBV5-6
CASSLRGDLSYEQYF
>TRBJ2-1|TRBV24-1
CATSDQQGPRRIEQFF
>TRBJ2-4|TRBV19
CASSGDRGKNIQYF
>TRBJ1-2|TRBV9
CASSVVEGTAYGYTF
>TRBJ2-2|TRBV5-4
CASSLGTKTNTGELFF
>TRBJ2-7|TRBV29-1
CSVGGLQGRWEQYF
>TRBJ1-1|TRBV7-9
CASSAGGHHTEAFF
>TRBJ1-4|TRBV7-2
CASSSPGHQTTNEKLFF
>TRBJ2-7|TRBV7-9
CASSLGSGTWYEQYF
>TRBJ1-6|TRBV15
CATSRSGTGYSPLHF
>TRBJ2-2|TRBV10-3
CAISGIGELFF
>TRBJ1-2|TRBV6-5
CASSLGKANYGYTF
>TRBJ1-6|TRBV30
CAWALGGDSPLHF
>TRBJ1-2|TRBV3-1/TRBV3-2
CASSQARRRNYGYTF
>TRBJ2-1|TRBV6-5
CASSNRGGNEQFF
>TRBJ2-5|TRBV24-1
CATSDLSPTGGDQETQYF
>TRBJ1-6|TRBV5-4
CASSPSSYNSPLHF
>TRBJ2-1|TRBV7-7
CASSASGVPYNEQFF
>TRBJ2-5|TRBV7-8
CASSVSPLSGGLETQYF
>TRBJ1-2|TRBV12-3/TRBV12-4
CASSLMGGDGYTF
>TRBJ1-3|TRBV2
CASDQGRLPINPIYF
>TRBJ1-1|TRBV5-1
CASSMGQMNTEAFF
>TRBJ1-1|TRBV29-1
CSAQTGQAFF
>TRBJ2-5|TRBV28
CASSPPSGETQYF
>TRBJ2-3|TRBV2
CASSEGDTQYF
>TRBJ1-4|TRBV28
CASSLLPGQFNEKLFF
>TRBJ2-6|TRBV19
CASSPRAGPPLANVLTF
>TRBJ2-5|TRBV4-3
CASSQETGGLAETQYF
>TRBJ2-1|TRBV12-5
CASGPGTQTTYNEQFF
>TRBJ2-5|TRBV18
CASSPPIAGSGGTQYF
>TRBJ1-1|TRBV3-1/TRBV3-2
CASSQGRTNTEAFF
>TRBJ2-4|TRBV4-1
CASSQVELAALAKNIQYF
>TRBJ1-2|TRBV7-8
CASSDRDRVHTF
>TRBJ1-1|TRBV5-1
CASKLEMNTEAFF
>TRBJ1-6|TRBV30
CAWTPKTESPLHF